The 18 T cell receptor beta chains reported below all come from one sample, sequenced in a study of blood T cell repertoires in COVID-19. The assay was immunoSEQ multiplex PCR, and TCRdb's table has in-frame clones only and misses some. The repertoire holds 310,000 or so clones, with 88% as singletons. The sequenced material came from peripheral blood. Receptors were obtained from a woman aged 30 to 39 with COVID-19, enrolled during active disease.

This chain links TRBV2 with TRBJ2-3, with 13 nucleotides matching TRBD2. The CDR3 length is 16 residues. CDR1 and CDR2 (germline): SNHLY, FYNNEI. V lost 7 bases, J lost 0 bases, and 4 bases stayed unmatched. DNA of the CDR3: TGTGCCAGCACCTGGACTAGCGGGGGTAGCACAGATACGCAGTATTTT. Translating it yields CASTWTSGGSTDTQYF.

The CDR3 sequence: CSVEVGVERGGEQYF. The CDR3 DNA sequence: TGCAGCGTTGAAGTTGGGGTTGAACGGGGAGGAGAGCAGTACTTC. The chain carries TRBV29-1 and TRBJ2-7; possibly TRBD2 for D (6 bases). The germline V gene has CDR1 SQVTM and CDR2 ANQGSEA. Trimming removed 1 base from V and 7 bases from J, with 20 bases in between. This CDR3 is built from 15 residues.

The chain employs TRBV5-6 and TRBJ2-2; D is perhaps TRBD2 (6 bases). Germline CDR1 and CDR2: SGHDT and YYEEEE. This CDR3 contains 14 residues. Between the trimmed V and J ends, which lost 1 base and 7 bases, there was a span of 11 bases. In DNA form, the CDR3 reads TGTGCCAGCAGCTTGTACCGGAGGGGCGGGGAGCTGTTTTTT. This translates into CASSLYRRGGELFF. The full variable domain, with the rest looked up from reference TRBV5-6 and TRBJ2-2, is DAGVTQSPTHLIKTRGQQVTLRCSPKSGHDTVSWYQQALGQGPQFIFQYYEEEERQRGNFPDRFSGHQFPNYSSELNVNALLLGDSALYLCASSLYRRGGELFFGEGSRLTVL.

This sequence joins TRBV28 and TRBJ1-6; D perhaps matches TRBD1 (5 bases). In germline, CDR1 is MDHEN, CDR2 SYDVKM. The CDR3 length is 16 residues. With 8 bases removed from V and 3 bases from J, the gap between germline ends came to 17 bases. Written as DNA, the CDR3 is TGTGCCAGCCGCCCACGGGGGGTATACTATAATTCACCCCTCCACTTT. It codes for CASRPRGVYYNSPLHF.

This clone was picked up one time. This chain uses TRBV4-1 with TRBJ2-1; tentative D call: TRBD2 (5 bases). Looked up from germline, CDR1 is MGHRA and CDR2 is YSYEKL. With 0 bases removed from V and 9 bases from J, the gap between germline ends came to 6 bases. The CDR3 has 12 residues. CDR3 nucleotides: TGCGCCAGCAGCCAAGATCGGGGTGAGCAGTTCTTC. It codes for CASSQDRGEQFF.

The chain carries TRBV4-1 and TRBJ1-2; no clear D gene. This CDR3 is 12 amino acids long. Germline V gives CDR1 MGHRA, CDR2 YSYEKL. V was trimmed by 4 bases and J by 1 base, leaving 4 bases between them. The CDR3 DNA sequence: TGCGCCAGCAGCCGCGATAACTATGGCTACACCTTC. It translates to CASSRDNYGYTF.

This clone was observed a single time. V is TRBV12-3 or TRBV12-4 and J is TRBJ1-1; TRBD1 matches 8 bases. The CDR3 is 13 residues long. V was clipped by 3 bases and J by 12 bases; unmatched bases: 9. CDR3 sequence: CASSFTRTGYTFF. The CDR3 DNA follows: TGTGCCAGCAGTTTTACAAGGACAGGGTATACTTTCTTT.

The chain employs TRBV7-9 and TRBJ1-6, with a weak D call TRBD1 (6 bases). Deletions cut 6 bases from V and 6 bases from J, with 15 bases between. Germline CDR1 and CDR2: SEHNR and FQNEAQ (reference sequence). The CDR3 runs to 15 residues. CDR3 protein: CASSPRGGANSPLHF. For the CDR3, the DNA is TGTGCCAGCAGTCCCCGTGGGGGGGCTAATTCACCCCTCCACTTT.

The CDR3 protein is CAISEGQANQPQHF. CDR3 coding DNA: TGTGCCATCAGCGAGGGACAGGCGAATCAGCCCCAGCATTTT. V usage is TRBV10-3 and J usage is TRBJ1-5; 8 bases align to TRBD1. Germline-derived CDR1 and CDR2 are ENHRY and SYGVKD. Trimming removed 6 bases from V and 4 bases from J; junction bases left unmatched: 5. The CDR3 runs 14 residues.

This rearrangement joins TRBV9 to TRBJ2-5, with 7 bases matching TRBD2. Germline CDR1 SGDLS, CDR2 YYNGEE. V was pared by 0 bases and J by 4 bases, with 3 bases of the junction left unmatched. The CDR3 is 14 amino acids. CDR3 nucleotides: TGTGCCAGCAGCGTAGGTTGGGGGGGAGAGACCCAGTACTTC. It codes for CASSVGWGGETQYF. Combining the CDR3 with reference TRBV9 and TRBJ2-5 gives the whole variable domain DSGVTQTPKHLITATGQRVTLRCSPRSGDLSVYWYQQSLDQGLQFLIQYYNGEERAKGNILERFSAQQFPDLHSELNLSSLELGDSALYFCASSVGWGGETQYFGPGTRLLVL.

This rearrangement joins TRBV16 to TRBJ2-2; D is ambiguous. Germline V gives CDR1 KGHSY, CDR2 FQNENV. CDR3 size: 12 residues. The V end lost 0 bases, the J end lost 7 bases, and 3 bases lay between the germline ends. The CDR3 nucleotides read TGTGCCAGCAGCCAATCCGGCGGGGAGCTGTTTTTT. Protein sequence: CASSQSGGELFF.

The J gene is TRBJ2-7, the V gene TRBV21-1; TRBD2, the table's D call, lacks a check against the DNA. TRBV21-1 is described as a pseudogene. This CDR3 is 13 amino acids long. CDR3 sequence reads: CASTLAGGKEQYF. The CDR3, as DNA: TGTGCCAGCACACTAGCGGGAGGTAAAGAGCAGTACTTC.

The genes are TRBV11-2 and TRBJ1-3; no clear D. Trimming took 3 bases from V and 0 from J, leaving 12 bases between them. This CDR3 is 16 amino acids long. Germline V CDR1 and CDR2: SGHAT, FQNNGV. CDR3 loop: CASSFGAPSSGNTIYF. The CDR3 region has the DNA TGTGCCAGCAGCTTCGGAGCACCCTCCTCTGGAAACACCATATATTTT.

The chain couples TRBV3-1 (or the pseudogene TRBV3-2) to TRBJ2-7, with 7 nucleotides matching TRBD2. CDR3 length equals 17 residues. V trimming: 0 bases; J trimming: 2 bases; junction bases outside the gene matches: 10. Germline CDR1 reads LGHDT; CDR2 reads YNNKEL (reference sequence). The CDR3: CASSQDVAGDSAYEQYF. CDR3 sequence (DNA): TGTGCCAGCAGCCAAGACGTTGCGGGAGACAGTGCCTACGAGCAGTACTTC.

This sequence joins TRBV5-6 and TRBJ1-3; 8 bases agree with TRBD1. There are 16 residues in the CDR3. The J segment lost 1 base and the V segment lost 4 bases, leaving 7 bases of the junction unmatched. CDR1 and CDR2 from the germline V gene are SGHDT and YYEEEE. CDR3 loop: CASSLRQGTSGNTIYF. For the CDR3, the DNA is TGTGCCAGCAGCCTCCGACAGGGGACGTCTGGAAACACCATATATTTT.

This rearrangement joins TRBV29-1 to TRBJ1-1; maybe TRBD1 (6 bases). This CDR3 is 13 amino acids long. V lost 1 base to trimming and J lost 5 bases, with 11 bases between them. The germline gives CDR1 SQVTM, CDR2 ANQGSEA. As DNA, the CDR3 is TGCAGCGTTGAAGTTAACACAGGGACTGAAGCTTTCTTT. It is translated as CSVEVNTGTEAFF. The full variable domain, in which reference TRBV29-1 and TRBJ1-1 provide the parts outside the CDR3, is SAVISQKPSRDICQRGTSLTIQCQVDSQVTMMFWYRQQPGQSLTLIATANQGSEATYESGFVIDKFPISRPNLTFSTLTVSNMSPEDSSIYLCSVEVNTGTEAFFGQGTRLTVV.

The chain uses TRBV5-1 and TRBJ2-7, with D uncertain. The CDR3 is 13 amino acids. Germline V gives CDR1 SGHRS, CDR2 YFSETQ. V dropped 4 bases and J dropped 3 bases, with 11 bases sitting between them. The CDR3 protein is CASSLQENYEQYF. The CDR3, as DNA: TGCGCCAGCAGCCTCCAAGAGAACTACGAGCAGTACTTC.

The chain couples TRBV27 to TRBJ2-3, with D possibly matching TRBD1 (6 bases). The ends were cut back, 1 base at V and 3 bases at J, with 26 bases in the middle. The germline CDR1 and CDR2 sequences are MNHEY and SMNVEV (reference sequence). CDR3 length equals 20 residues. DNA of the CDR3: TGTGCCAGCAGTTTATTTCCAGGGGTGGGATCCCTCTCAGGGACAGATACGCAGTATTTT. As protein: CASSLFPGVGSLSGTDTQYF.